This is a list of T cell receptor beta chains from one sample in a study of CD8+ T cells in alopecia areata. Sequenced by immunoSEQ multiplex PCR; TCRdb stores in-frame clones only, minus some. The table includes some 110,000 clones, about 60% detected once. The specimen was CD4+ T cells sorted from blood. The source is a human donor in good health. Both conserved end residues are part of each CDR3.

v_call,j_call,cdr3_aa
TRBV29-1,TRBJ1-1,CSVEGTANTEAFF
TRBV5-1,TRBJ2-7,CASSLVTRNEQYF
TRBV6-1,TRBJ2-1,CASRDYLGHNEQFF
TRBV2,TRBJ1-2,CASSPGQYGYTF
TRBV6-1,TRBJ2-3,CASRTRPWVTDTQYF
TRBV2,TRBJ1-2,CASSRDTVYGYTF
TRBV27,TRBJ2-7,CASSAAGPPYEQYF
TRBV30,TRBJ1-2,CAWSPRERGHGYTF
TRBV30,TRBJ1-4,CAWTLTGFGEKLFF
TRBV29-1,TRBJ2-5,CSVSTEYQETQYF
TRBV27,TRBJ2-1,CASSFRAIRGNEQFF
TRBV9,TRBJ1-5,CASSVAYLDFRRGSYSNQPQHF
TRBV19,TRBJ2-3,CASKDRGRSSTDTQYF
TRBV6-5,TRBJ1-1,CASSLHRATEAFF
TRBV5-1,TRBJ2-7,CASSLEPESRQYF
TRBV7-3,TRBJ1-2,CASSLTPLTGQEGYGYTF
TRBV7-8,TRBJ2-2,CASSPRLAGSVGGTGELFF
TRBV9,TRBJ2-7,CASSSQAGGSYEQYF
TRBV29-1,TRBJ2-1,CSVDIGGGAQFF
TRBV5-1,TRBJ2-7,CASSPVRSSYEQYF
TRBV30,TRBJ2-7,CAWAPHSYEQYF
TRBV5-1,TRBJ2-3,CASSGGSSTDTQYF
TRBV25-1,TRBJ2-2,CASSDQGENTGELFF
TRBV5-1,TRBJ2-1,CASSFTGSYNEQFF
TRBV27,TRBJ1-3,CASSSRDRPYAIYF
TRBV5-4,TRBJ1-2,CASSDEGQGASGYTF
TRBV7-9,TRBJ1-2,CASSPTGSYGYTF